This T cell receptor beta chain was identified in a study of T cells in Graves' hyperthyroidism and ophthalmopathy. This clonotype was seen a handful of times. The TCR beta CDR3 regions underwent amplification using RNA transcripts as the source. Initially, a first-round RT-PCR of the TCR CDR3 employed the HTBI primer set. TCRdb called the multiplex PCR reads again in MiXCR, with one record for every CDR3 protein. The table includes about 640,000 distinct CDR3 sequences, less than 25% detected once. Sequencing input: blood. This clonotype was obtained from a man aged 30 to 45 with Graves' ophthalmopathy.

In DNA, the CDR3 is TGCAGTGCTAGAGATATTGGGCTAGCGGGCCCAAGGACCCAGTACTTC. This gives the protein CSARDIGLAGPRTQYF. The chain joins TRBV20-1 to TRBJ2-5; TRBD2 matches at 8 bases. Germline CDR1 DFQATT, CDR2 SNEGSKA (reference sequence). J was trimmed by 7 bases and V by 0 bases; bases with no gene match: 13. This CDR3 is 16 amino acids long.